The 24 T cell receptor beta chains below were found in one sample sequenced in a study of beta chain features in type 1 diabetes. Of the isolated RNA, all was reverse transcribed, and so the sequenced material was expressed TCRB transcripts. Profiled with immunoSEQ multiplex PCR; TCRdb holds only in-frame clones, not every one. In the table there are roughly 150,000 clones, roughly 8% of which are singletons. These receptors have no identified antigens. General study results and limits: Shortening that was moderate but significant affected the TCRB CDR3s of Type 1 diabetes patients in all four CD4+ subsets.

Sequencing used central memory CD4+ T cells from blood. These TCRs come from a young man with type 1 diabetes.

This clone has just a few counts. The CDR3 protein is CASSESVGYTF. The CDR3 coding sequence is TGTGCCAGCAGTGAATCGGTTGGCTACACCTTC. The rearrangement links TRBV2 to TRBJ1-2; no clear D. V was cut by 2 bases and J by 7 bases, with 5 bases left in between. Germline V gene sequence: CDR1 SNHLY, CDR2 FYNNEI. The CDR3 totals 11 residues.

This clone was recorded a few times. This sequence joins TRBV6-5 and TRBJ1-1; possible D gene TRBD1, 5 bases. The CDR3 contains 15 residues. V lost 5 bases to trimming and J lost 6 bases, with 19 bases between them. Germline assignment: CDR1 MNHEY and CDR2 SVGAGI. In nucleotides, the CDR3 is TGTGCCAGCAGTATTTCAGGGTATCTCCCAGCTGAAGCTTTCTTT. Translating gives CASSISGYLPAEAFF.

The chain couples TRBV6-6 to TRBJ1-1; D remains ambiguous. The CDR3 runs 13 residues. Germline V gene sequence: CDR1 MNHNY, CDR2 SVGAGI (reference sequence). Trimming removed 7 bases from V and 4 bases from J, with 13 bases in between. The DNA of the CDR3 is TGTGCCAGCACCCCACCGGAGGGCACTGAAGCTTTCTTT. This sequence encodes CASTPPEGTEAFF.

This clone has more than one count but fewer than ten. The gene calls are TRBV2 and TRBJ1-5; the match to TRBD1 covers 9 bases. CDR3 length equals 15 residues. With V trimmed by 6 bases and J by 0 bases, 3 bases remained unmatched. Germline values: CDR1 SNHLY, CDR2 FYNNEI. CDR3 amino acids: CASSGTGNSNQPQHF. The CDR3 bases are TGTGCCAGCAGCGGGACAGGGAATAGCAATCAGCCCCAGCATTTT.

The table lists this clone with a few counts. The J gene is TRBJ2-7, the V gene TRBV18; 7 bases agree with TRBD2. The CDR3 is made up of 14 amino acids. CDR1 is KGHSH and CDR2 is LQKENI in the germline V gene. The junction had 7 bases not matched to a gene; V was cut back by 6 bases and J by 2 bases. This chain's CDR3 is CASSRASGTYEQYF. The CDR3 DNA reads TGTGCCAGCTCTCGAGCTAGCGGCACCTACGAGCAGTACTTC.

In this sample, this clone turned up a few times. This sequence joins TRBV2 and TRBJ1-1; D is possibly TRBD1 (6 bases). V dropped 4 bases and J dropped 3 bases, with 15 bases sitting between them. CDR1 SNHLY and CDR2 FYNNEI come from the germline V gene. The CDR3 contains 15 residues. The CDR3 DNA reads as TGTGCCAGCAGTGTACGGGGGGCGGGAGACACTGAAGCTTTCTTT. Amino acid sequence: CASSVRGAGDTEAFF. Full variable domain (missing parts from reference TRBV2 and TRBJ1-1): EPEVTQTPSHQVTQMGQEVILRCVPISNHLYFYWYRQILGQKVEFLVSFYNNEISEKSEIFDDQFSVERPDGSNFTLKIRSTKLEDSAMYFCASSVRGAGDTEAFFGQGTRLTVV.

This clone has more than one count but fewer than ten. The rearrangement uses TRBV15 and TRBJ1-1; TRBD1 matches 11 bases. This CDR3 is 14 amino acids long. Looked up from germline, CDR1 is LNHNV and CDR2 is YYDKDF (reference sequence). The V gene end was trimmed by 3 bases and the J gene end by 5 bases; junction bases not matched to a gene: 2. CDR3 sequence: CATSSGQGATEAFF. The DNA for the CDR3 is TGTGCCACCAGCAGCGGACAGGGGGCGACTGAAGCTTTCTTT.

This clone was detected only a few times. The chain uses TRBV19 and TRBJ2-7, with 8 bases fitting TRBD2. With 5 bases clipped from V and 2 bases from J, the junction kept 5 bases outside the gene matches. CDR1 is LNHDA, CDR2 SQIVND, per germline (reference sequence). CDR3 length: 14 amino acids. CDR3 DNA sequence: TGTGCCAGTAGTCCCACTAGCGGCACCTACGAGCAGTACTTC. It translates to CASSPTSGTYEQYF.

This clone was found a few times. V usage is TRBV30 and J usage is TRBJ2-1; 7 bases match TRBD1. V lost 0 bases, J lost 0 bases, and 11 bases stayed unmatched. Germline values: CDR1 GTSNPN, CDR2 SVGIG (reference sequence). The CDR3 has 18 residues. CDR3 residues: CAWSVLGTGASSYNEQFF. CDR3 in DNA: TGTGCCTGGAGTGTACTTGGAACAGGGGCTAGCTCCTACAATGAGCAGTTCTTC.

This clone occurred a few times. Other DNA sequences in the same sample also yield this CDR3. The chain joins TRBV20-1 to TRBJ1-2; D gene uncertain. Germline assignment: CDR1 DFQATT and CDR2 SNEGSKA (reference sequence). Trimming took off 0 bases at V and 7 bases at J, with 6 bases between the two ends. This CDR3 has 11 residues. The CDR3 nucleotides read TGCAGTGCTAGAGATAGGAGTGGCTACACCTTC. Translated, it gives CSARDRSGYTF.

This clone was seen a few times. CDR3: CASRGGTSAYNEQFF. CDR3 DNA: TGTGCCAGCAGAGGCGGGACTAGCGCCTACAATGAGCAGTTCTTC. The rearrangement joins TRBV6-6 to TRBJ2-1, with TRBD2 matching 10 bases. CDR1 is MNHNY, CDR2 SVGAGI, per germline (reference sequence). The trim removed 6 bases at V and 2 bases at J, leaving 4 bases unmatched. This CDR3 region has 15 residues.

CDR3 in DNA: TGTGCCAGCACTCTGGACAGCCTCGCTGGGGCGTTCTTC. It specifies CASTLDSLAGAFF. The chain couples TRBV2 to TRBJ2-1; D may be TRBD1 (6 bases). Germline CDR1 is SNHLY and CDR2 is FYNNEI. Trimming removed 7 bases at V and 15 bases at J, with 22 bases between. The CDR3 is made up of 13 amino acids.

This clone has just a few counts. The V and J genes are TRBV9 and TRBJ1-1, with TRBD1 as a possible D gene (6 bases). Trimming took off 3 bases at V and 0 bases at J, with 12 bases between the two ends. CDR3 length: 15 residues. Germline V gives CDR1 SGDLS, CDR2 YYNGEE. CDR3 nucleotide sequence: TGTGCCAGCAGCGGAGGGACAATCATGAACACTGAAGCTTTCTTT. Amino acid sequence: CASSGGTIMNTEAFF.

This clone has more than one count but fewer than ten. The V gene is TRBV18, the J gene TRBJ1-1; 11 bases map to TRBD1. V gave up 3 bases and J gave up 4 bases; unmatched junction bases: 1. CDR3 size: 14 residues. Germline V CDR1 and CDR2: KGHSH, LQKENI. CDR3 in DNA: TGTGCCAGCTCACCGGGACAGGGGGGCACTGAAGCTTTCTTT. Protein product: CASSPGQGGTEAFF.

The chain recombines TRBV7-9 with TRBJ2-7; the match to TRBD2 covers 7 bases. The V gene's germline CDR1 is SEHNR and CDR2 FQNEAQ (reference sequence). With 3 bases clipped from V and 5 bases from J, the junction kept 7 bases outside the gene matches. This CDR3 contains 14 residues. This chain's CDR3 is CASSLGTMPHEQYF. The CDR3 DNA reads TGTGCCAGCAGCTTGGGGACTATGCCCCACGAGCAGTACTTC.

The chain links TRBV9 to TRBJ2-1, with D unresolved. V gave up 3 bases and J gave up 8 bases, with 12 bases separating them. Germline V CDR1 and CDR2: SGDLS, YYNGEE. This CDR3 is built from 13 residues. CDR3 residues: CASSATARDEQFF. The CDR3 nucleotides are TGTGCCAGCAGCGCGACCGCTCGGGATGAGCAGTTCTTC.

Here the CDR3 reads CASSGYPLHTGYSEKLFF. CDR3 nucleotides: TGTGCCAGCAGTGGATACCCCCTGCACACAGGGTATTCTGAAAAACTGTTTTTT. This chain links TRBV25-1 with TRBJ1-4, with D possibly being TRBD1 (6 bases). CDR3 length: 18 amino acids. V was trimmed by 4 bases and J by 7 bases, leaving 25 bases between them. Germline-derived CDR1 and CDR2 are MGHDK and SYGVNS.

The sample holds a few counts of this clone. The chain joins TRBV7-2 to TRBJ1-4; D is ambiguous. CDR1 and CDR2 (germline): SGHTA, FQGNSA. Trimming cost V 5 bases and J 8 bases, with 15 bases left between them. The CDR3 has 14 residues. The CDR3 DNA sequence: TGTGCCAGCAGCGCTACAGTACTTACGGAAAAACTGTTTTTT. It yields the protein CASSATVLTEKLFF. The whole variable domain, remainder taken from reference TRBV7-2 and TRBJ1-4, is GAGVSQSPSNKVTEKGKDVELRCDPISGHTALYWYRQSLGQGLEFLIYFQGNSAPDKSGLPSDRFSAERTGGSVSTLTIQRTQQEDSAVYLCASSATVLTEKLFFGSGTQLSVL.

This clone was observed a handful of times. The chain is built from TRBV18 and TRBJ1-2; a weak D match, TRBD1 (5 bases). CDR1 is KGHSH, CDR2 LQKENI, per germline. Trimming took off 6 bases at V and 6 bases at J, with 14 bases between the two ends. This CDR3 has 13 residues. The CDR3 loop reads CASSPDSDDGYTF. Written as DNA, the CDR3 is TGTGCCAGCTCCCCAGACAGTGACGATGGCTACACCTTC.

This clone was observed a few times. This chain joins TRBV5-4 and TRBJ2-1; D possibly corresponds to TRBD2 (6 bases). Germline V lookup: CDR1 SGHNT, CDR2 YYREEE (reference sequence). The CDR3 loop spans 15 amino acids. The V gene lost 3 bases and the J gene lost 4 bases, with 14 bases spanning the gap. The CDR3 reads CASSYAPAGYNEQFF. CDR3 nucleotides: TGTGCCAGCAGCTATGCCCCGGCGGGGTACAATGAGCAGTTCTTC.

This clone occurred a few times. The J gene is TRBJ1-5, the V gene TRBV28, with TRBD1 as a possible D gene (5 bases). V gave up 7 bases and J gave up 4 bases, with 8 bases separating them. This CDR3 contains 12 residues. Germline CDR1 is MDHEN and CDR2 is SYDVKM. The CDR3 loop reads CASKAGNQPQHF. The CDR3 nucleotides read TGTGCCAGCAAGGCAGGGAATCAGCCCCAGCATTTT. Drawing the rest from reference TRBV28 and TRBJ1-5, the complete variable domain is DVKVTQSSRYLVKRTGEKVFLECVQDMDHENMFWYRQDPGLGLRLIYFSYDVKMKEKGDIPEGYSVSREKKERFSLILESASTNQTSMYLCASKAGNQPQHFGDGTRLSIL.

This chain's CDR3 is CASSQGGPNSPLHF. The CDR3 bases are TGCGCCAGCAGCCAAGGAGGCCCGAATTCACCCCTCCACTTT. The chain has TRBV4-3 and TRBJ1-6; D is uncertain. The CDR3 loop spans 14 amino acids. Trimming removed 1 base at V and 7 bases at J, with 8 bases between. Looked up from germline, CDR1 is LGHNA and CDR2 is YSLEER.

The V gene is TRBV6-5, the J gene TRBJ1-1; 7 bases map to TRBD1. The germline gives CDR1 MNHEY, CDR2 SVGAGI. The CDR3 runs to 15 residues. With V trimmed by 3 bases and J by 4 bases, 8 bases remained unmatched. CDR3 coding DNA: TGTGCCAGCAGTTATCTAGGGGGCGCAGGCACTGAAGCTTTCTTT. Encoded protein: CASSYLGGAGTEAFF.

CDR3 residues: CASSLSSYNEQFF. As DNA, the CDR3 is TGTGCCAGCAGCCTAAGCTCCTACAATGAGCAGTTCTTC. This chain connects TRBV11-3 to TRBJ2-1; no definite D call. Trimming took off 5 bases at V and 0 bases at J, with 5 bases between the two ends. CDR3 length: 13 amino acids. CDR1 SGHNT and CDR2 YENEEA come from the germline V gene. Together with reference TRBV11-3 and TRBJ2-1, the CDR3 gives the full variable domain: EAGVVQSPRYKIIEKKQPVAFWCNPISGHNTLYWYLQNLGQGPELLIRYENEEAVDDSQLPKDRFSAERLKGVDSTLKIQPAELGDSAVYLCASSLSSYNEQFFGPGTRLTVL.